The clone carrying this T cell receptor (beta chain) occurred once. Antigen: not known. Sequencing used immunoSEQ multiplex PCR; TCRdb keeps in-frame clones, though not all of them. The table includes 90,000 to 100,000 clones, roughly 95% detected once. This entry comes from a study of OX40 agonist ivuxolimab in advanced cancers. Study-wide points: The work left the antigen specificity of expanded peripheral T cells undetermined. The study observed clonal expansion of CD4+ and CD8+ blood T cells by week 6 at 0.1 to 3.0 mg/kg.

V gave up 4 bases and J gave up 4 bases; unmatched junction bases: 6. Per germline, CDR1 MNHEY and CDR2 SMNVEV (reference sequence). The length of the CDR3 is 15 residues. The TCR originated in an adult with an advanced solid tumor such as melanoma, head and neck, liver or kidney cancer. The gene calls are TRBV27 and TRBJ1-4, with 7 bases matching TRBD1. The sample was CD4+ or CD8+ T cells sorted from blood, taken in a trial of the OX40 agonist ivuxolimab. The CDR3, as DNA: TGTGCCAGCAGTTCGTCGACAGGGCTTAATGAAAAACTGTTTTTT. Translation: CASSSSTGLNEKLFF.